This T cell receptor beta chain was found in a study of control samples from healthy donors and cancer patients. Germline CDR1 reads SGHAT; CDR2 reads FQNNGV. V dropped 6 bases and J dropped 3; count of bases not matched to a gene: 8. CDR3 length: 16 amino acids. Only in-frame clones appear in the TCRdb table, and some are missing; sequencing was by immunoSEQ multiplex PCR. The sample holds tens of thousands of clones, about 95% seen once. The sequencing input was blood. The genes are TRBV11-2 and TRBJ1-1, with 12 bases identical to TRBD1. The clonotype comes from a woman aged 25 to 39 in good health. CDR3 region: CASRHRDRGPYTEAFF. CDR3 nucleotides: TGTGCCAGCAGGCACCGGGACAGGGGGCCTTACACTGAAGCTTTCTTT. Full variable domain (rest looked up from reference TRBV11-2 and TRBJ1-1): EAGVAQSPRYKIIEKRQSVAFWCNPISGHATLYWYQQILGQGPKLLIQFQNNGVVDDSQLPKDRFSAERLKGVDSTLKIQPAKLEDSAVYLCASRHRDRGPYTEAFFGQGTRLTVV.